This T cell receptor beta chain was recovered during a study of blood T cell repertoires in COVID-19. Sequencing was performed with immunoSEQ multiplex PCR; in TCRdb, only in-frame clones are kept and a portion is missing. Of a few hundred thousand clones listed, roughly 89% are singletons. CDR1 and CDR2 from the germline V gene are SGHAT and FQNNGV. The CDR3 contains 18 residues. The V end lost 0 bases, the J end lost 6 bases, and 24 bases lay between the germline ends. This receptor was identified in a woman in her forties or fifties who had been exposed to COVID-19. The rearrangement uses TRBV11-2 and TRBJ2-7, with D possibly matching TRBD2 (5 bases). Sequencing was done on a sample of PBMCs or T cells enriched from blood (not recorded which). The CDR3: CASSLDRGSSGLSGEQYF. CDR3 nucleotide sequence: TGTGCCAGCAGCTTAGATCGAGGGAGTAGTGGATTGAGTGGCGAGCAGTACTTC. Combining the CDR3 with reference TRBV11-2 and TRBJ2-7 gives the whole variable domain EAGVAQSPRYKIIEKRQSVAFWCNPISGHATLYWYQQILGQGPKLLIQFQNNGVVDDSQLPKDRFSAERLKGVDSTLKIQPAKLEDSAVYLCASSLDRGSSGLSGEQYFGPGTRLTVT.